The 25 T cell receptor beta chains given below trace back to one sample, sequenced in a study of cytomegalovirus exposure and HLA in healthy donors. The primer mix had 60 Vbeta and 13 Jbeta primers. Repertoires were generated with immunoSEQ multiplex PCR, while TCRdb's copy carries only in-frame clones and drops some. Among 170,000 or so clones listed, over 70% were seen once. Sequencing was done on a sample of PBMCs. Receptor source: a woman in her fifties or sixties in good health and CMV-seropositive.

The V and J genes are TRBV2 and TRBJ1-5, with D possibly TRBD1 on 5 matching bases. This CDR3 has 15 amino acids. CDR1 and CDR2 (germline): SNHLY, FYNNEI. V was pared by 2 bases and J by 5 bases, with 13 bases between. CDR3: CASSERQGPYQPQHF. The CDR3 nucleotides read TGTGCCAGCAGTGAAAGGCAGGGTCCGTATCAGCCCCAGCATTTT.

The rearrangement links TRBV5-6 to TRBJ2-1; 10 nucleotides align to TRBD2. V lost 0 bases to trimming and J lost 7 bases; unmatched junction nucleotides: 7. The CDR3 extends over 16 amino acids. CDR1 is SGHDT, CDR2 YYEEEE, per germline. Here the CDR3 reads CASSLGAGGTRNEQFF. The CDR3 DNA reads TGTGCCAGCAGCTTGGGAGCGGGAGGGACTAGAAATGAGCAGTTCTTC.

This clone appeared once. This sequence joins TRBV7-2 and TRBJ1-5, with TRBD1 as a possible D gene (6 bases). Germline V gene data show CDR1 as SGHTA and CDR2 as FQGNSA. CDR3 length: 15 amino acids. The V end lost 0 bases, the J end lost 4 bases, and 10 bases lay between the germline ends. In nucleotides, the CDR3 is TGTGCCAGCAGCTTAGCCGGGACAAAAAATCAGCCCCAGCATTTT. It codes for CASSLAGTKNQPQHF.

As to this clone: The junction shows a germline mismatch at one end, possibly a read error. Other DNA sequences in the sample encode the same CDR3. V usage is TRBV5-1 and J usage is TRBJ2-5; D is possibly TRBD1 (5 bases). This CDR3 is built from 15 residues. Germline CDR1 and CDR2: SGHRS and YFSETQ. CDR3 amino acids: CASSLGQGVRETQYF. CDR3 DNA sequence: TGCGCCAGTAGCTTGGGCCAGGGCGTGAGGGAGACCCAGTACTTC.

V usage is TRBV6-4 and J usage is TRBJ2-1, with a tentative D call TRBD2 (6 bases). V lost 6 bases and J 7 bases, leaving 16 bases between the germline ends. Germline CDR1 MRHNA, CDR2 SNTAGT. The CDR3 is made up of 14 amino acids. CDR3 loop: CASSPTRAVNEQFF. CDR3 DNA sequence: TGTGCCAGCAGCCCGACTAGGGCGGTGAATGAGCAGTTCTTC.

The chain has TRBV2 and TRBJ2-7, with D possibly TRBD1 on 6 matching bases. Trimming cost V 7 bases and J 6 bases, with 13 bases left between them. This CDR3 is built from 12 residues. CDR1 SNHLY and CDR2 FYNNEI come from the germline V gene. CDR3 sequence: CASNLQGSEQYF. The CDR3 DNA sequence: TGTGCCAGCAACTTACAGGGAAGCGAGCAGTACTTC.

V is TRBV28 and J is TRBJ2-7, with 9 bases matching TRBD1. Germline V gene lookup returns CDR1 MDHEN and CDR2 SYDVKM. J gave up 5 bases and V 1 base, and 9 bases lay outside the gene matches. The CDR3 is made up of 16 amino acids. CDR3 sequence: CASSLLGDRVVDEQYF. Written as DNA, the CDR3 is TGTGCCAGCAGTTTATTGGGGGACAGGGTGGTCGACGAGCAGTACTTC.

V usage is TRBV5-4 and J usage is TRBJ2-7, with TRBD2 matching 7 bases. The length of the CDR3 is 18 residues. Per germline, CDR1 SGHNT and CDR2 YYREEE (reference sequence). The ends lost 0 bases at V and 3 bases at J; junction bases unmatched: 15. The CDR3 sequence: CASSLGRGTSATNYEQYF. The CDR3 DNA reads as TGTGCCAGCAGCTTGGGGCGGGGAACTAGCGCAACGAACTACGAGCAGTACTTC.

The chain carries TRBV2 and TRBJ1-2; 7 nucleotides agree with TRBD1. There are 14 residues in the CDR3. Trimming took 4 bases from V and 4 from J; bases not matched to a gene: 6. Germline lookup yields CDR1 SNHLY and CDR2 FYNNEI. This CDR3 reads CASSGQGAGYGYTF. CDR3 nucleotides: TGTGCCAGCAGTGGACAGGGAGCGGGCTATGGCTACACCTTC. Full variable domain (remainder filled in from reference TRBV2 and TRBJ1-2): EPEVTQTPSHQVTQMGQEVILRCVPISNHLYFYWYRQILGQKVEFLVSFYNNEISEKSEIFDDQFSVERPDGSNFTLKIRSTKLEDSAMYFCASSGQGAGYGYTFGSGTRLTVV.

A few counts support this clone. V and J are TRBV7-2 and TRBJ2-2; TRBD2 matches at 10 bases. The CDR3 spans 16 residues. The germline V gene has CDR1 SGHTA and CDR2 FQGNSA. V trimming: 5 bases; J trimming: 5 bases; junction bases outside the gene matches: 8. CDR3 nucleotide sequence: TGTGCCAGCAGCCTCCTAGCGGGAGTCTATACCGGGGAGCTGTTTTTT. As protein: CASSLLAGVYTGELFF.

J is TRBJ2-7 and V is TRBV30, with a possible D match to TRBD1 (5 bases). This CDR3 spans 14 amino acids. Germline CDR1 is GTSNPN and CDR2 is SVGIG (reference sequence). V lost 1 base and J lost 2, with 12 bases in between. The CDR3 loop is CAWSEGRSTYEQYF. The CDR3 nucleotides are TGTGCCTGGAGTGAGGGGCGGTCCACCTACGAGCAGTACTTC.

J is TRBJ1-1 and V is TRBV23-1; D is unclear. TRBV23-1 is classed as an ORF, of uncertain function. Trimming shortened V by 1 base and J by 4 bases, and 10 bases separated the two germline ends. The CDR3 spans 14 residues. The CDR3 sequence: CASSQWFPGTEAFF. CDR3 sequence (DNA): TGCGCCAGCAGTCAATGGTTCCCCGGCACTGAAGCTTTCTTT.

This rearrangement joins TRBV30 to TRBJ2-5, with D unclear. TRBJ2-7 explains the end of the DNA better; the J call may be wrong. The CDR3 contains 11 residues. CDR1 is GTSNPN and CDR2 is SVGIG in the germline V gene (reference sequence). The CDR3 DNA is TGTGCCTGGAGTGGCCGAAGCGAGCAGTACTTC. Amino acids: CAWSGRSEQYF.

This chain connects TRBV4-1 to TRBJ2-5; D is possibly TRBD2 (7 bases). Trimming removed 1 base from V and 5 bases from J, with 14 bases in between. CDR1 and CDR2 (germline): MGHRA, YSYEKL. The CDR3 runs 15 residues. The CDR3 DNA reads as TGCGCCAGCAGCCAAGTGGGGGGGCGCAGGGAGACCCAGTACTTC. It translates to CASSQVGGRRETQYF.

The rearrangement uses TRBV27 and TRBJ2-7, with D possibly matching TRBD2 (6 bases). From germline, CDR1 is MNHEY and CDR2 SMNVEV (reference sequence). The CDR3 is made up of 13 amino acids. Trimming took 6 bases from V and 2 from J, leaving 11 bases between them. CDR3 amino acids: CASRSGLTYEQYF. CDR3 nucleotides: TGTGCCAGCAGGAGCGGGTTGACCTACGAGCAGTACTTC.

The chain has TRBV18 and TRBJ2-7, with a tentative D call TRBD2 (5 bases). Trimming took 4 bases from V and 4 from J, leaving 11 bases between them. The CDR3 runs 13 residues. Germline V gene data show CDR1 as KGHSH and CDR2 as LQKENI. CDR3 residues: CASSLAADYEQYF. CDR3 coding DNA: TGTGCCAGCTCACTCGCAGCGGATTACGAGCAGTACTTC.

This chain links TRBV7-2 with TRBJ1-2; 10 bases align to TRBD1. V lost 6 bases and J lost 8; bases outside the gene matches: 12. The CDR3 is 15 residues long. Germline CDR1 and CDR2: SGHTA and FQGNSA. The CDR3 nucleotides read TGTGCCAGCAGTAAAAGGGCCGGGACAGGGGAAGGCTACACCTTC. The encoded protein is CASSKRAGTGEGYTF.

The J gene is TRBJ2-3, the V gene TRBV5-1, with a tentative D call TRBD2 (7 bases). CDR1 is SGHRS and CDR2 is YFSETQ in the germline V gene. The V gene lost 2 bases and the J gene lost 2 bases, with 12 bases spanning the gap. The length of the CDR3 is 15 residues. CDR3 loop: CASSFGGRTTDTQYF. The CDR3 nucleotides are TGCGCCAGCAGCTTCGGGGGGCGAACCACAGATACGCAGTATTTT.

CDR3 sequence (DNA): TGTGCCAGCAGCGCACTCGACAGGGGTGGCGAGCAGTACTTC. Protein product: CASSALDRGGEQYF. The chain links TRBV9 to TRBJ2-7; the match to TRBD1 covers 8 bases. Looked up from germline, CDR1 is SGDLS and CDR2 is YYNGEE. V lost 3 bases and J lost 6; bases outside the gene matches: 8. The CDR3 is 14 amino acids.

CDR3 sequence (DNA): TGCGCCAGCAGCCCCTTTGCGGGAAATCCCGAAGGCAATGAGCAGTTCTTC. This gives the protein CASSPFAGNPEGNEQFF. The V gene is TRBV5-1, the J gene TRBJ2-1; perhaps TRBD2 as D (6 bases). The CDR3 runs to 17 residues. The V end lost 4 bases, the J end lost 6 bases, and 23 bases lay between the germline ends. Germline lookup yields CDR1 SGHRS and CDR2 YFSETQ.

The chain combines TRBV7-9 with TRBJ2-1, with TRBD2 matching over 15 bases. The CDR3 spans 15 residues. V was clipped by 11 bases and J by 7 bases; unmatched bases: 9. Germline loops: CDR1 SEHNR, CDR2 FQNEAQ (reference sequence). The CDR3 nucleotides are TGTGCCCTCTTACGGGGGACTAGCGGGGGGAATGAGCAGTTCTTC. Amino acid sequence: CALLRGTSGGNEQFF.

The chain uses TRBV7-6 and TRBJ2-7; 10 nucleotides agree with TRBD1. After removal of 3 bases from V and 12 bases from J, the junction contained 5 bases not matched to a gene. The germline CDR1 and CDR2 sequences are SGHVS and FNYEAQ. The CDR3 has 12 residues. This CDR3 is CASSFPGQGMYF. The CDR3 DNA sequence: TGTGCCAGCAGCTTCCCGGGACAGGGGATGTACTTC.

The chain is built from TRBV19 and TRBJ2-1, with 9 nucleotides matching TRBD2. The ends lost 3 bases at V and 7 bases at J; junction bases unmatched: 10. The CDR3 consists of 16 residues. Looked up from germline, CDR1 is LNHDA and CDR2 is SQIVND (reference sequence). CDR3 protein: CASSIPGGGALNEQFF. Written as DNA, the CDR3 is TGTGCCAGTAGTATTCCGGGCGGGGGGGCGTTAAATGAGCAGTTCTTC. The variable domain in full, completed from reference TRBV19 and TRBJ2-1, reads DGGITQSPKYLFRKEGQNVTLSCEQNLNHDAMYWYRQDPGQGLRLIYYSQIVNDFQKGDIAEGYSVSREKKESFPLTVTSAQKNPTAFYLCASSIPGGGALNEQFFGPGTRLTVL.

This clone came up a few times. The gene calls are TRBV9 and TRBJ1-6; 8 nucleotides match TRBD1. Looked up from germline, CDR1 is SGDLS and CDR2 is YYNGEE. The V gene end was trimmed by 4 bases and the J gene end by 7 bases; junction bases not matched to a gene: 7. CDR3 length: 15 residues. CDR3 amino acids: CASSPRTGRNSPLHF. As DNA, the CDR3 is TGTGCCAGCAGCCCCCGGACAGGGAGAAATTCACCCCTCCACTTT.

V usage is TRBV19 and J usage is TRBJ1-2; D is possibly TRBD1 (6 bases). This CDR3 contains 15 residues. V was cut by 7 bases and J by 7 bases, with 22 bases left in between. Germline CDR1 and CDR2: LNHDA and SQIVND (reference sequence). In nucleotides, the CDR3 is TGTGCCAGTATGACAGGTTACCAAACCCTCGGTGGCTACACCTTC. This codes for CASMTGYQTLGGYTF.